This T cell receptor (beta chain) was identified in a study of CD8 T cells in Susac syndrome. This clonotype has a handful of counts. Antigen unknown. High-throughput TCR beta sequencing covered peripheral CD8+ and CD4+ T cells. Through negative isolation, CD4+ and CD8+ T cells were obtained, while TEMRA cells were enriched using FACS. The V and J ends lost 1 base and 11 bases respectively, with 8 bases between them. CDR3 length equals 11 residues. Germline CDR1 LGHDT, CDR2 YNNKEL (reference sequence). The study, taken as a whole, reports: The relatively small number of individuals in the TCR sequencing and HLA analysis was acknowledged by the study.

The authors reverse transcribed roughly 0.5 to 1 ug RNA with random hexamers. Amplification of TCR beta CDR3 spanned 54 Vbeta and 13 Jbeta via immunoSEQ multiplex PCR. MiXCR, applied by TCRdb to the immunoSEQ multiplex PCR reads, yields one record per CDR3 protein. The table shows 95,000 to 150,000 distinct CDR3 sequences, with approximately 94% occurring only once. This chain uses TRBV3-1 with TRBJ2-5; D is uncertain. Input material: CD4+ T cells from PBMCs. This sequence originates from a human donor in good health. In DNA, the CDR3 is TGTGCCAGCAGCCAAGGGGCAGGACAGTACTTC. This translates into CASSQGAGQYF.